This TCR beta chain stems from a study of spatial heterogeneity in lung cancer. Study background: There were, on average, more than 8.5 raw-read appearances for each unique TCR and UMI combination. Overall study results and limits: Tumor TCRs that were ubiquitous and expanded showed up in blood more at resection than follow-up.

Time point: blood at routine non-recurrence follow-up after resection. Whole RNA was taken from tumor, nontumor lung or frozen PBMC; it was then sequenced unsorted. TCRdb ran MiXCR on the 5' RACE reads and lists one entry per CDR3 protein. The sample has about 120,000 distinct CDR3 sequences, 12% seen once. Concerning this clonotype: Its target is not known.

CDR3 length equals 14 residues. Germline V gene lookup returns CDR1 LGHDT and CDR2 YNNKEL (reference sequence). With 6 bases clipped from V and 3 bases from J, the junction kept 6 bases outside the gene matches. This clonotype was obtained from a male donor with early-stage non-small cell lung cancer. The chain employs TRBV3-1 and TRBJ2-7; 9 nucleotides match TRBD1. The sample was PBMCs, taken at follow-up. The CDR3 reads CASRGQGSFYEQYF. CDR3 DNA: TGTGCCAGCAGAGGACAGGGGTCCTTCTACGAGCAGTACTTC.